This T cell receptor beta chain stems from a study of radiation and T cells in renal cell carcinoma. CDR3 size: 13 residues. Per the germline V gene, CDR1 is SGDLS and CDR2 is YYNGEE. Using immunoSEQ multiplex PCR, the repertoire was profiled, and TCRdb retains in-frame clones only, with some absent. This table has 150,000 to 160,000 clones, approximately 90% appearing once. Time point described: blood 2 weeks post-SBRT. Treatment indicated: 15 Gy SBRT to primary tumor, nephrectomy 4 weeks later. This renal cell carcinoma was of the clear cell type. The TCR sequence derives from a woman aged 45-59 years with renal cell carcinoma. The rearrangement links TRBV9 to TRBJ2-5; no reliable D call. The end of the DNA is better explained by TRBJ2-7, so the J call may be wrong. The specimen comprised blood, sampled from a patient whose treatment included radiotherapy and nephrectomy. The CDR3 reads CASSVPGRDEQYF. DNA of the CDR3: TGTGCCAGCAGCGTACCAGGTCGGGACGAGCAGTACTTC.